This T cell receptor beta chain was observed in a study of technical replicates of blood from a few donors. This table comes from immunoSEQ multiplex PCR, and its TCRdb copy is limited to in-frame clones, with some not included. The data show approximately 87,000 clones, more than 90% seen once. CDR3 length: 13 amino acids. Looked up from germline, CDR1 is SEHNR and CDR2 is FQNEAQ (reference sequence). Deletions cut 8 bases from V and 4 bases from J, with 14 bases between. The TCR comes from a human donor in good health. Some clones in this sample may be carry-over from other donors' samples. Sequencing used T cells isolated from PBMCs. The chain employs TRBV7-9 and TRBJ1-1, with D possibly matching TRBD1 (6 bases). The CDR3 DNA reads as TGTGCCAGCGGCCGGGGAGGGGGCACTGAAGCTTTCTTT. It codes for CASGRGGGTEAFF.